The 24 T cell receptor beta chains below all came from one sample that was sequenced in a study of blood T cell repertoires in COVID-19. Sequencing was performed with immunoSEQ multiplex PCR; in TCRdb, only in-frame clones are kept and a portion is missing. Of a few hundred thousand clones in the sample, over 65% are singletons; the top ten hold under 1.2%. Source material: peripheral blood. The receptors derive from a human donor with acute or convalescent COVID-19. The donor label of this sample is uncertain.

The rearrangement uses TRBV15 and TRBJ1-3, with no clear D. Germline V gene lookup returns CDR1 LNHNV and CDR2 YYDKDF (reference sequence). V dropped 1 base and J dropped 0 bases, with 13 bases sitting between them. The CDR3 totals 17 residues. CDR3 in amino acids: CATSRVWAGSSGNTIYF. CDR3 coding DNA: TGTGCCACCAGCAGAGTTTGGGCGGGGAGCTCTGGAAACACCATATATTTT.

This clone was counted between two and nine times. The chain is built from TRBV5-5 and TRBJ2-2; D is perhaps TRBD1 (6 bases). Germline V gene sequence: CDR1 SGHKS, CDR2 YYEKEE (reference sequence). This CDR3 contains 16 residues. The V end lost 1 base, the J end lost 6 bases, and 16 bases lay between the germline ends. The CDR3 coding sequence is TGTGCCAGCAGCTTGCGACCCACAGGGTCTGCCGGGGAGCTGTTTTTT. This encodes CASSLRPTGSAGELFF.

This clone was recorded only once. The CDR3: CASIGARGLREKLFF. CDR3 sequence (DNA): TGTGCCAGCATTGGCGCGAGGGGGCTTCGTGAAAAACTGTTTTTT. V is TRBV6-5 and J is TRBJ1-4; 7 nucleotides align to TRBD1. The CDR3 spans 15 residues. Per germline, CDR1 MNHEY and CDR2 SVGAGI. With 7 bases clipped from V and 7 bases from J, the junction kept 12 bases outside the gene matches.

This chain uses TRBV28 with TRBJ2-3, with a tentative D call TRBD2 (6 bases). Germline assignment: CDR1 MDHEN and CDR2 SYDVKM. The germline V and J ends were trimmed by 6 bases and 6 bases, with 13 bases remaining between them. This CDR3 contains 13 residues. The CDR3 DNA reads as TGTGCCAGCAGGGGGGACTTCTTGGATACGCAGTATTTT. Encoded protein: CASRGDFLDTQYF.

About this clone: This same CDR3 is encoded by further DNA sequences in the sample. This chain's CDR3 is CASSLQGNYGYTF. The CDR3 coding sequence is TGCGCCAGCAGCTTGCAGGGGAACTATGGCTACACCTTC. This sequence joins TRBV5-1 and TRBJ1-2; perhaps TRBD1 as D (6 bases). The CDR3 totals 13 residues. Trimming pared 1 base from V and 2 bases from J, leaving 6 bases between. In germline, CDR1 is SGHRS, CDR2 YFSETQ.

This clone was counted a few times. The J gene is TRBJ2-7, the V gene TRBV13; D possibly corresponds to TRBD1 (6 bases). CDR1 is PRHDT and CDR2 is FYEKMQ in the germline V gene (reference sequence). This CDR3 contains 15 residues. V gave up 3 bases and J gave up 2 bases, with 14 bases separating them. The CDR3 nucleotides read TGTGCCAGCAGCTTCAGGGGCCGGATCCCCTACGAGCAGTACTTC. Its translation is CASSFRGRIPYEQYF.

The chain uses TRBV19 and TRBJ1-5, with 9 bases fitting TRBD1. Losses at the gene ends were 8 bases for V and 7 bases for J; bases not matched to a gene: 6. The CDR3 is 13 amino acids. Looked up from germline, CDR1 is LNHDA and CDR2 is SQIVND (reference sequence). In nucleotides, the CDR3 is TGTGCCAGTCTCGGACAGGGGTACCAGCCCCAGCATTTT. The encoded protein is CASLGQGYQPQHF.

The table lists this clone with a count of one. CDR3 in amino acids: CASSQGFSGGAFEQFF. For the CDR3, the DNA is TGCGCCAGCAGCCAAGGCTTTAGCGGGGGGGCCTTTGAGCAGTTCTTC. The chain combines TRBV4-1 with TRBJ2-1; 11 bases match TRBD2. Trimming took 1 base from V and 9 from J; bases not matched to a gene: 8. Germline V lookup: CDR1 MGHRA, CDR2 YSYEKL. The length of the CDR3 is 16 residues.

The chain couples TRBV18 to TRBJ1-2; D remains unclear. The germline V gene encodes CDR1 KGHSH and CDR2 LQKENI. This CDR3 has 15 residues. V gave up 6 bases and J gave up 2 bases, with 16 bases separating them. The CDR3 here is CASSPLREENYGYTF. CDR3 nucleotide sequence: TGTGCCAGCTCTCCCCTTAGGGAGGAGAACTATGGCTACACCTTC.

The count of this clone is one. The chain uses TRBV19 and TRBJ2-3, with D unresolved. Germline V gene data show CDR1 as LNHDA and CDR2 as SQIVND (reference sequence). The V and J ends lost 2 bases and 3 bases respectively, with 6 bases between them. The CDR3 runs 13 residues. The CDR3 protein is CASSIRPTDTQYF. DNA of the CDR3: TGTGCCAGTAGTATACGTCCGACAGATACGCAGTATTTT.

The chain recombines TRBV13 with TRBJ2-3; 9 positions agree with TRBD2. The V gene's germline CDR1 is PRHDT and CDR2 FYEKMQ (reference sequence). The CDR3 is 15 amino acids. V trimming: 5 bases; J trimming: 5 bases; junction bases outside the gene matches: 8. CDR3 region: CASSRGGGGGDTQYF. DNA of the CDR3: TGTGCCAGCAGCCGAGGAGGCGGGGGGGGAGATACGCAGTATTTT.

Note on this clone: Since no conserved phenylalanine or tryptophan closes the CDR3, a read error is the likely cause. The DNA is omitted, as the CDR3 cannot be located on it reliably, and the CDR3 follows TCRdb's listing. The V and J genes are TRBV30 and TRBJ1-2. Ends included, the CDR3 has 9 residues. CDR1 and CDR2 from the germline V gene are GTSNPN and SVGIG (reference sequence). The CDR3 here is CAWSVLEGL.

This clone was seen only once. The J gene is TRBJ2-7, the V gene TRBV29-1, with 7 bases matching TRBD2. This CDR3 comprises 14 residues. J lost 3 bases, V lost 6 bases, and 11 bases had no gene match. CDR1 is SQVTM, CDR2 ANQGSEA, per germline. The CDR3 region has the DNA TGCAGCGTGATACTAGCGACTTCAGACTACGAGCAGTACTTC. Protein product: CSVILATSDYEQYF.

The CDR3 DNA sequence: TGTGCCGGGGAGGGGGGGATCGTCTATGGCTACACCTTC. This gives the protein CAGEGGIVYGYTF. The chain employs TRBV6-5 and TRBJ1-2; tentative D call: TRBD1 (6 bases). The germline V and J ends were trimmed by 11 bases and 4 bases, with 17 bases remaining between them. The CDR3 is 13 amino acids. Germline V gene data show CDR1 as MNHEY and CDR2 as SVGAGI.

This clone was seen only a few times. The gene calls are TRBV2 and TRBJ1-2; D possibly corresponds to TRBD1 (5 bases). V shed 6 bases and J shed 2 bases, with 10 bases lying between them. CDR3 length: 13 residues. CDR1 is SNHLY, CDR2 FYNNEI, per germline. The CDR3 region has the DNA TGTGCCAGCAGAGTACAGGAAAACTATGGCTACACCTTC. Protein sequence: CASRVQENYGYTF.

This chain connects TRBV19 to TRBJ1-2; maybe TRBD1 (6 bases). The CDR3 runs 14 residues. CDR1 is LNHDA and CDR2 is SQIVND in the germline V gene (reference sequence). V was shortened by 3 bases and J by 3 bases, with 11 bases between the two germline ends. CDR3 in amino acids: CASSIATGYYGYTF. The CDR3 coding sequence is TGTGCCAGTAGTATCGCCACAGGGTACTATGGCTACACCTTC.

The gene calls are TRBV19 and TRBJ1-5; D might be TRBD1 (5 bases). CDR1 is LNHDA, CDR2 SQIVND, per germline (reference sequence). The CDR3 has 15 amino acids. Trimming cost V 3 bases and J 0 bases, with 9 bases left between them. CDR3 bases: TGTGCCAGTAGTATTCCAGGGATTAGCAATCAGCCCCAGCATTTT. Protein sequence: CASSIPGISNQPQHF.

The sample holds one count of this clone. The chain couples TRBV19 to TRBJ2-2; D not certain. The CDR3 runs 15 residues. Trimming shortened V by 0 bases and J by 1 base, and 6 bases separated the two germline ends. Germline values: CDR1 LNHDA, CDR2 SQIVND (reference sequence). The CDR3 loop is CASSIDRGNTGELFF. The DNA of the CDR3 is TGTGCCAGTAGTATAGATAGAGGGAACACCGGGGAGCTGTTTTTT.

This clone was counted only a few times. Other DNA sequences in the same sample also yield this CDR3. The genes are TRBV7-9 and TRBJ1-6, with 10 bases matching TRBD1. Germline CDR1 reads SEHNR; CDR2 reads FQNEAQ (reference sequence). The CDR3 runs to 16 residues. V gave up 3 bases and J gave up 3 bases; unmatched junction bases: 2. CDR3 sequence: CASSLGQGFYNSPLHF. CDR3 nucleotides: TGTGCCAGCAGCTTGGGACAGGGGTTCTATAATTCACCCCTCCACTTT.

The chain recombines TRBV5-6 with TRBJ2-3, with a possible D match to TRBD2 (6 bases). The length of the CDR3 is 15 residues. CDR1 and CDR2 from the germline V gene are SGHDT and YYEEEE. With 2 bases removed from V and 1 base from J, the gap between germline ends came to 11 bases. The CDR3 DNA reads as TGTGCCAGCAGCTTTCTGGGGGGAGGCACAGATACGCAGTATTTT. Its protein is CASSFLGGGTDTQYF.

The CDR3 DNA sequence: TGCGCCAGCAGCCCGGGGGACAGGGGGCAAACAGATACGCAGTATTTT. This gives the protein CASSPGDRGQTDTQYF. V usage is TRBV5-1 and J usage is TRBJ2-3; 12 bases are shared with TRBD1. CDR1 SGHRS and CDR2 YFSETQ come from the germline V gene. The CDR3 sequence is 16 residues long. With V trimmed by 4 bases and J by 3 bases, 6 bases remained unmatched.

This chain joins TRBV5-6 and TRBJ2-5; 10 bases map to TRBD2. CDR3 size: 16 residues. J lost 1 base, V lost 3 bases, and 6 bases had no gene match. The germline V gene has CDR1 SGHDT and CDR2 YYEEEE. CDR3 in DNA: TGTGCCAGCAGCTGGGGCGGACTAGCGGCCCAAGAGACCCAGTACTTC. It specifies CASSWGGLAAQETQYF.

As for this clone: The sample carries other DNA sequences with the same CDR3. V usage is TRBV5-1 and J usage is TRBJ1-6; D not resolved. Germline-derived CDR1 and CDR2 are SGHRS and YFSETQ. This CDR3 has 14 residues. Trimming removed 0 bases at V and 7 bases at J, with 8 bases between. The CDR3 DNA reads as TGCGCCAGCAGCTTGGGCGCGAGAAATTCACCCCTCCACTTT. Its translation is CASSLGARNSPLHF.

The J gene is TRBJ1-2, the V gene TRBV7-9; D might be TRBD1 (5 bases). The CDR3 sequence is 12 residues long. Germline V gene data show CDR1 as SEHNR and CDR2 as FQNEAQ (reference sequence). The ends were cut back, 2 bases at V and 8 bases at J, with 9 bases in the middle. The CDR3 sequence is CASSLSGRGYTF. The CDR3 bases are TGTGCCAGCAGCTTATCAGGGCGGGGCTACACCTTC.